This T cell receptor (beta chain) was obtained from a study of T cell responses to AZD1222 COVID-19 vaccine. TCRdb's copy holds only in-frame clones and misses some; the assay was immunoSEQ multiplex PCR. Here the sample spans some 97,000 clones, about 90% being singletons. Study results and limitations: Nearly half of unique spike-specific TCRs reportedly avoided B.1.351 and B.1.1.7 mutated regions. It should be noted that donors were predominantly white British and more often female, and clonal diversity was possibly underestimated. The repertoires were collected only after the peak T cell response. Spike-specific TCR breadth and depth rose after two AZD1222 doses.

Details on this clone: Its antigen is undetermined.

Looked up from germline, CDR1 is SGHDT and CDR2 is YYEEEE. With 0 bases removed from V and 3 bases from J, the gap between germline ends came to 9 bases. This CDR3 is 15 amino acids long. The sequencing here drew on peripheral blood, taken on day 0 of MenACWY control vaccination. The receptor was derived from an adult in good health. J is TRBJ2-2 and V is TRBV5-6, with D unresolved. The CDR3 DNA sequence: TGTGCCAGCAGCTTGGCCGGGCAGGACACCGGGGAGCTGTTTTTT. Its translation: CASSLAGQDTGELFF.